These T cell receptor beta chains were read from a single sample in a study of blood T cell repertoires in COVID-19. Repertoires were generated with immunoSEQ multiplex PCR, while TCRdb's copy carries only in-frame clones and drops some. This sample carries about 87,000 clones, 85% to 90% of them seen once, and the ten largest clones take under 6%. Sequencing was performed on peripheral blood. These receptors originate from a man between 40 and 49 years old with acute or convalescent COVID-19. CDR3s include the opening cysteine and the closing phenylalanine or tryptophan. A D gene is named only where the DNA matches it firmly. A row's size may be missing; if present it is once, few, many or a size class.

DNA,CDR3,size,V,J,D
TGTGCCAGCAGTTACTTGGCCCTCAGGGTTATTGGGACCCAGTACTTC,CASSYLALRVIGTQYF,few,TRBV6-7,TRBJ2-5,.
TGCAGTGCTAGTCGGGGGAGAGCCCAAAACTATGGCTACACCTTC,CSASRGRAQNYGYTF,few,TRBV20-1,TRBJ1-2,.
TGTGCCAGCAGTGCGACTAGCGTCAATGAGCAGTTCTTC,CASSATSVNEQFF,few,TRBV6-4,TRBJ2-1,TRBD2
TGTGCCAGCAGAACTAGACAGGGGGCTGGGGGCTACACCTTC,CASRTRQGAGGYTF,once,TRBV7-2,TRBJ1-2,TRBD1
TGTGCCAGCAGCGCGGGACAGCAGAACACCGGGGAGCTGTTTTTT,CASSAGQQNTGELFF,.,TRBV9,TRBJ2-2,TRBD1
TGTGCCAGCAGCGTAGCCCGAGACTCTGGAAACACCATATATTTT,CASSVARDSGNTIYF,.,TRBV9,TRBJ1-3,.
TGCGCCAGCAGTGAATCAGGGGGCCAAACTGAAGCTTTCTTT,CASSESGGQTEAFF,few,TRBV10-1,TRBJ1-1,TRBD1
TGTGCCAGCAGTCTCGGGACAGGGGGCTACGAGCAGTACTTC,CASSLGTGGYEQYF,.,TRBV5-4,TRBJ2-7,TRBD1
TGTGCCAGCAGTTCAGACAGACACACTGAAGCTTTCTTT,CASSSDRHTEAFF,.,TRBV2,TRBJ1-1,.
TGTGCCAGCAGGTACCGCGGGGAACAAGAGACCCAGTACTTC,CASRYRGEQETQYF,.,TRBV6-5,TRBJ2-5,.
TGCGCCAGCAGCCAAGACAGCTCCTACGAGCAGTACTTC,CASSQDSSYEQYF,.,TRBV5-1,TRBJ2-7,.
TGTGCCAGCAGCCCCGGGACTAGCGGGACCAATGAGCAGTTCTTC,CASSPGTSGTNEQFF,.,TRBV27,TRBJ2-1,TRBD2
TGTGCCAGCAGTTTATCTAGCGGAGGTATTAAAGGGACCCAGTACTTC,CASSLSSGGIKGTQYF,.,TRBV27,TRBJ2-5,.
TGTGCCAGCAGCCCCGTAGCGGGGGGGCAAGAGACCCAGTACTTC,CASSPVAGGQETQYF,.,TRBV7-3,TRBJ2-5,TRBD2
TGTGCCACCAGTGCCGGACAGTCTAATGAAAAACTGTTTTTT,CATSAGQSNEKLFF,few,TRBV24-1,TRBJ1-4,.